This TCR beta chain was captured in a study of cytomegalovirus exposure and HLA in healthy donors. Germline lookup yields CDR1 MNHNS and CDR2 SASEGT. The V gene lost 5 bases and the J gene lost 1 base, with 12 bases spanning the gap. CDR3 length: 14 amino acids. 60 Vbeta and 13 Jbeta primers were used in PCR. TCRdb's table, derived via immunoSEQ multiplex PCR, lists solely in-frame clones and lacks some. The profile shows 85,000 to 130,000 clones, roughly 9.1% of them singletons. The sequenced material came from PBMCs. The genes are TRBV6-1 and TRBJ2-7, with D possibly matching TRBD2 (6 bases). The sequence was obtained from a man aged 35-49 years in good health and CMV-seropositive. In DNA form, the CDR3 reads TGTGCCAGCAGTTGGTCTAGCGAATCCTACGAGCAGTACTTC. Residues: CASSWSSESYEQYF.